This T cell receptor beta chain was identified during a study of T cells after yellow fever vaccination. The wider study: Preparation used SMART-Seq v4 Ultra Low Input for the low-cell-number fractions.

Trimming cost V 4 bases and J 7 bases, with 8 bases left between them. Germline V gene data show CDR1 as SGHTA and CDR2 as FQGTGA. CDR3 length: 13 residues. Study results and limitations: Abundant clonotypes (contaminants from the bulk population) could be present in FACS-sorted repertoires.

This clonotype was detected many times. As yet, its antigen is unknown. They built TCR cDNA with 5'RACE template switching, a step that put in a universal primer site and UMIs. TCRdb ran MiXCR on the 5' RACE reads and lists one entry per CDR3 protein. The table has about 69,000 distinct CDR3 sequences, about 6% seen once. Specimen: CD4+ T cells sorted from PBMCs, collected roughly 14 days after the first yellow fever vaccination. The chain couples TRBV7-3 to TRBJ1-6; a possible D gene is TRBD1 (5 bases). This TCR came from a man between 18 and 35 years old who received the YFV17D yellow fever vaccine. In DNA form, the CDR3 reads TGTGCCAGCAGCTCCCGACAGAATTCACCCCTCCACTTT. As protein: CASSSRQNSPLHF.